This note documents a single TCR beta chain sequence. The source of the sample is a study of blood T cell repertoires in COVID-19. Study background: Spain, Italy and the United States supplied samples that represented acute and convalescent COVID-19. Sources were T cells, B-cell-depleted T cells, or PBMCs; the material itself was cDNA or gDNA.

This table comes from immunoSEQ multiplex PCR, and its TCRdb copy is limited to in-frame clones, with some not included. This table has some 60,000 clones, 80% to 85% appearing once. Patients of the Seattle cohort, enrolled during active infection, were followed longitudinally. This TCR was recovered from a man aged 30 to 39 with COVID-19, enrolled during active disease. Sequenced sample: peripheral blood.

The CDR3 here is CASSYRGYEQYF. The CDR3 nucleotides read TGTGCCAGCAGTTATCGGGGCTACGAGCAGTACTTC. The rearrangement links TRBV28 to TRBJ2-7; TRBD2 might be the D (5 bases). The CDR3 is 12 amino acids. Germline lookup yields CDR1 MDHEN and CDR2 SYDVKM. The V end was cut by 4 bases, the J end by 3 bases, with 7 bases between.